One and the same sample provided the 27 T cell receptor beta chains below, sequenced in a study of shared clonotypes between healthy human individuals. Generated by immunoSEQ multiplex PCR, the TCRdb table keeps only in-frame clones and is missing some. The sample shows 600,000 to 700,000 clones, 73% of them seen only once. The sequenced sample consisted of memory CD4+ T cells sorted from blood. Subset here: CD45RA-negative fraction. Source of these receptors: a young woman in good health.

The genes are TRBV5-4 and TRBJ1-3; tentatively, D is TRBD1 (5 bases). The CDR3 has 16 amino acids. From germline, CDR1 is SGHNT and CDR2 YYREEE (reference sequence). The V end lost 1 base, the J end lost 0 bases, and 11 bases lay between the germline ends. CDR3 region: CASSLTGRGSGNTIYF. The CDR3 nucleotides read TGTGCCAGCAGCTTGACAGGCCGCGGCTCTGGAAACACCATATATTTT.

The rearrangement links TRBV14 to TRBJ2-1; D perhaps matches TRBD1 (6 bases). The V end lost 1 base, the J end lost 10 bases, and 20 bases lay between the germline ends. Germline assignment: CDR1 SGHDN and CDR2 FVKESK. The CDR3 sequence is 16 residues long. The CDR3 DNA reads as TGTGCCAGCAGCCAAGGGGGGCTAGTGTTGTCTCGGGAGCAGTTCTTC. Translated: CASSQGGLVLSREQFF.

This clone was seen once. The DNA of the CDR3 is TGTGCCAGTAGTATGGCCGGGACTCCAGATACGCAGTATTTT. Residues: CASSMAGTPDTQYF. V and J are TRBV19 and TRBJ2-3; TRBD2 might be the D (6 bases). This CDR3 has 14 residues. V dropped 3 bases and J dropped 4 bases, with 11 bases sitting between them. Germline V gene data show CDR1 as LNHDA and CDR2 as SQIVND (reference sequence).

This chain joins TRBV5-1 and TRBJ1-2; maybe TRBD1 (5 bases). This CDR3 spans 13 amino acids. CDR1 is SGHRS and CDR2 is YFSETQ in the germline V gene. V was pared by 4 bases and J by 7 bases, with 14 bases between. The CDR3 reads CASSVWGLGGYTF. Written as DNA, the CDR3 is TGCGCCAGCAGCGTCTGGGGGTTAGGTGGCTACACCTTC.

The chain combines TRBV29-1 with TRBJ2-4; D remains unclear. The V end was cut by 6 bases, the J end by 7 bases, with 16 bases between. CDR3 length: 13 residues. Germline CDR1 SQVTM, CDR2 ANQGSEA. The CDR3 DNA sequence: TGCAGCGTCCTCGCACGCCAACTTAACATTCAGTACTTC. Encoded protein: CSVLARQLNIQYF.

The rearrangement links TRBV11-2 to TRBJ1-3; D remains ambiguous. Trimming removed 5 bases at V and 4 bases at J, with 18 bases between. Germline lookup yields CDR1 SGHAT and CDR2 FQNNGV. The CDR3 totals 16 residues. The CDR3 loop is CASSPTPRAGGNTIYF. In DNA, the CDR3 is TGTGCCAGCAGCCCCACCCCCCGAGCGGGCGGAAACACCATATATTTT.

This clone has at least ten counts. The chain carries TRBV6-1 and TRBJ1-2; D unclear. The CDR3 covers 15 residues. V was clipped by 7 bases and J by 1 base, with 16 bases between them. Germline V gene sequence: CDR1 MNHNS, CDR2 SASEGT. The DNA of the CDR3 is TGTGCCAGCACCGCGATCCATTCCAATAACTATGGCTACACCTTC. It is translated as CASTAIHSNNYGYTF.

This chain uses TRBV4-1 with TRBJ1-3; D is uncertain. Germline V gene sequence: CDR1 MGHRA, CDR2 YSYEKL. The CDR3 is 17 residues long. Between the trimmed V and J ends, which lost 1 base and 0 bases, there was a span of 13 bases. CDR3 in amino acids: CASSQGPGTSSGNTIYF. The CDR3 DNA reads TGCGCCAGCAGCCAAGGTCCAGGCACTAGCTCTGGAAACACCATATATTTT.

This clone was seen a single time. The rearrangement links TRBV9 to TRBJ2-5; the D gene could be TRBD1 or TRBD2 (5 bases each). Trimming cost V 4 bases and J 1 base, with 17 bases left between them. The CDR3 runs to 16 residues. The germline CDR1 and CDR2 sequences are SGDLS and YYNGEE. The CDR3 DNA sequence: TGTGCCAGCAGCTCCTCAGGGAGCCAGCTCCAAGAGACCCAGTACTTC. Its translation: CASSSSGSQLQETQYF.

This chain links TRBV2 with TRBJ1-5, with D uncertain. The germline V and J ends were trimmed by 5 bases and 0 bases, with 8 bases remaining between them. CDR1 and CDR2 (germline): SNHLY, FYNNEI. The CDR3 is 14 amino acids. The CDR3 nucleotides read TGTGCCAGCAGTTCCGAAAATAGCAATCAGCCCCAGCATTTT. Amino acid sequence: CASSSENSNQPQHF.

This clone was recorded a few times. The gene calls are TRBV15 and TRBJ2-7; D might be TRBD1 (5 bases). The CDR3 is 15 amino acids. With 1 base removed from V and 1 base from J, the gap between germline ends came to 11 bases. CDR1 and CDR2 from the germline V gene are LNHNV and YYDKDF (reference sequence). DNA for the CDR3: TGTGCCACCAGCAGAGCCCCAGGGTTTTCCTACGAGCAGTACTTC. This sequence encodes CATSRAPGFSYEQYF.

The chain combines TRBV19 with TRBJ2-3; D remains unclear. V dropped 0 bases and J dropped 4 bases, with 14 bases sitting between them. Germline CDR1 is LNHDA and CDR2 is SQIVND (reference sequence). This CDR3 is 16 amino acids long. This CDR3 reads CASSIDPIGGADTQYF. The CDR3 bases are TGTGCCAGTAGTATAGATCCAATTGGCGGAGCAGATACGCAGTATTTT.

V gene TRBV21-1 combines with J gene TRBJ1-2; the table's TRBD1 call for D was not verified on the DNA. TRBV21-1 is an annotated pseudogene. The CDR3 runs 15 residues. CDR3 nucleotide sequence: TGTGCCAGCAGCAAAGCCAGGGTACGGGACTATGGCTACACCTTC. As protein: CASSKARVRDYGYTF.

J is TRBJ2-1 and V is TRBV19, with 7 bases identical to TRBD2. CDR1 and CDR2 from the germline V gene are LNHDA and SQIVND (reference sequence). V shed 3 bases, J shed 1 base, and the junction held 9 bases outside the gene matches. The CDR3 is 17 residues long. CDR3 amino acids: CASSMGGPGSSYNEQFF. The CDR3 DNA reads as TGTGCCAGTAGTATGGGAGGGCCAGGCAGTTCCTACAATGAGCAGTTCTTC.

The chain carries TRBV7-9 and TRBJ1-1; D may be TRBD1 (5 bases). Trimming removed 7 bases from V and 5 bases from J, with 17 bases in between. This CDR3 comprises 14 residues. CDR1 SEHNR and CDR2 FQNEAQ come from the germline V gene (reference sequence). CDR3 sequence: CASTKGAGGTEAFF. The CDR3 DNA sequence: TGTGCCAGCACCAAAGGAGCCGGGGGAACTGAAGCTTTCTTT.

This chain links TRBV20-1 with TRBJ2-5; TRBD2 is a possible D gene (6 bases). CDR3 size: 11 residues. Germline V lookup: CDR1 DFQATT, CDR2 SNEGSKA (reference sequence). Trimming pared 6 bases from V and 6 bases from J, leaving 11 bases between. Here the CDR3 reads CSAGGQQTQYF. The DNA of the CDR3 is TGCAGTGCCGGGGGTCAGCAGACCCAGTACTTC.

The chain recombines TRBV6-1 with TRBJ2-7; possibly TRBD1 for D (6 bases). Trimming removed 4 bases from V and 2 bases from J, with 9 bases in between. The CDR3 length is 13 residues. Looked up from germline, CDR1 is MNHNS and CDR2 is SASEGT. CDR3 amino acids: CASSAQGAYEQYF. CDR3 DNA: TGTGCCAGCAGTGCACAGGGAGCCTACGAGCAGTACTTC.

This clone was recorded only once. The CDR3 loop reads CASSFGRLSNQPQHF. Here the CDR3 DNA reads TGTGCCAGCAGCTTTGGGCGACTTAGCAATCAGCCCCAGCATTTT. V and J are TRBV7-8 and TRBJ1-5; no clear D. V was trimmed by 3 bases and J by 0 bases, leaving 9 bases between them. Germline assignment: CDR1 SGHVS and CDR2 FQNEAQ. The CDR3 has 15 residues.

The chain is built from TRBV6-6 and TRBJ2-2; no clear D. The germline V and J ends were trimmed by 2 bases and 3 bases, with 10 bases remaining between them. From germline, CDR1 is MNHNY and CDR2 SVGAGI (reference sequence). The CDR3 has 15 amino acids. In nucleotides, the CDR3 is TGTGCCAGCAGTTACCGGGTTGCCGACACCGGGGAGCTGTTTTTT. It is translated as CASSYRVADTGELFF.

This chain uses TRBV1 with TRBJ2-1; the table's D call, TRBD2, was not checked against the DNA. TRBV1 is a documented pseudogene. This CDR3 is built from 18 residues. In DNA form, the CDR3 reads TGCACCAGCAGCCAAGACTGGACTAGCGGGAGGAGATACAATGAGCAGTTCTTC. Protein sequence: CTSSQDWTSGRRYNEQFF.

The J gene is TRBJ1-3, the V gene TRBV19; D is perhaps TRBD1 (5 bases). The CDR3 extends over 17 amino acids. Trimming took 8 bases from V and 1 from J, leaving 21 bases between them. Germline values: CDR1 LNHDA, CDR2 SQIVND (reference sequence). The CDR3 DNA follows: TGTGCCAGTCTTCGGGGGGATTCCTCCTCTTCTGGAAACACCATATATTTT. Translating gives CASLRGDSSSSGNTIYF.

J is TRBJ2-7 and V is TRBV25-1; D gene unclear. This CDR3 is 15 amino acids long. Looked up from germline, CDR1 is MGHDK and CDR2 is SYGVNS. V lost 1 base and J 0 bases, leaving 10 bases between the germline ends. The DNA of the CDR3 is TGTGCCAGCAGTGAATCGAGGTTCCACTCCTACGAGCAGTACTTC. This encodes CASSESRFHSYEQYF.

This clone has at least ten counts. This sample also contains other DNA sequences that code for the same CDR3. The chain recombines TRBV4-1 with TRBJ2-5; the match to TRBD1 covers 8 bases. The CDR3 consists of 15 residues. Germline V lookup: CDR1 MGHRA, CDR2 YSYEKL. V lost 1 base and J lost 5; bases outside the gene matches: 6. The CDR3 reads CASSQGPGGEETQYF. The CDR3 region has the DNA TGCGCCAGCAGCCAAGGGCCAGGGGGCGAGGAGACCCAGTACTTC.

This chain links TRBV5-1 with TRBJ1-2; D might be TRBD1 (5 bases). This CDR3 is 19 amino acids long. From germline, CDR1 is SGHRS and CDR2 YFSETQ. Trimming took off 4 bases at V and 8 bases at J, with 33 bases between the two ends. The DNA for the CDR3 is TGCGCCAGCAGCCTGAAGGGGCAGGGTGGCGTAGGATCCCTAGGAGGCTACACCTTC. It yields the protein CASSLKGQGGVGSLGGYTF.

The DNA of the CDR3 is TGTGCCAGCAGGTCGGGAGGGCCCAGATGGGAGCAGTACTTC. It translates to CASRSGGPRWEQYF. The chain joins TRBV28 to TRBJ2-7; 8 positions agree with TRBD2. The CDR3 runs to 14 residues. J gave up 7 bases and V 6 bases, and 11 bases lay outside the gene matches. Germline CDR1 and CDR2: MDHEN and SYDVKM.

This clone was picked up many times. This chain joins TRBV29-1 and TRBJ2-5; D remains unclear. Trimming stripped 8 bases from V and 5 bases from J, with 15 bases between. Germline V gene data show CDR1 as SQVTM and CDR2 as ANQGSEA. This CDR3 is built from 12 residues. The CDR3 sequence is CSHSAPTETQYF. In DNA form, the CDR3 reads TGCAGCCACTCCGCCCCCACGGAGACCCAGTACTTC.

CDR3 sequence reads: CATSRGYNEQFF. In DNA form, the CDR3 reads TGTGCCACCAGCAGAGGCTACAATGAGCAGTTCTTC. The rearrangement links TRBV15 to TRBJ2-1, with D hard to call. Trimming cost V 1 base and J 3 bases, with 1 base left between them. The CDR3 contains 12 residues. CDR1 and CDR2 from the germline V gene are LNHNV and YYDKDF (reference sequence).